This is a list of T cell receptor beta chains from one sample in a study of graft-versus-host responses after intestinal transplantation. The data were produced by immunoSEQ multiplex PCR, yet TCRdb's version contains in-frame clones alone and is incomplete. The repertoire holds tens of thousands of clones, approximately 92% seen once, with about 0.5% in the top ten. The antigens for these receptors are not known. The sample was unstimulated CD8+ T cells sorted from spleen or lymph node cells, taken before intestinal transplant. Every receptor here comes from a human donor who received an intestinal transplant. Both conserved end residues are part of each CDR3. The D gene is left open where the match is weak. Clone size, where shown, is once, few, many, or a class for clones that have expanded.

clone size	V gene	J gene	D gene	CDR3 protein	CDR3 DNA
NA	TRBV9	TRBJ2-6	NA	CASTMGGGPGANVLTF	TGTGCCAGCACCATGGGGGGGGGCCCTGGGGCCAACGTCCTGACTTTC
NA	TRBV5-5	TRBJ2-2	NA	CASSFAYNTGELFF	TGTGCCAGCAGCTTCGCGTATAACACCGGGGAGCTGTTTTTT
medium-sized	TRBV12-5	TRBJ1-1	NA	CASGFGNTEAFF	TGTGCTAGTGGTTTCGGGAACACTGAAGCTTTCTTT
NA	TRBV19	TRBJ1-6	TRBD1	CASTSGQGYSPLHF	TGTGCCAGTACTTCCGGACAGGGTTATTCACCCCTCCACTTT
NA	TRBV29-1	TRBJ2-1	TRBD2	CSVEGLAGAGEQFF	TGCAGCGTTGAAGGACTAGCGGGAGCAGGTGAGCAGTTCTTC
once	TRBV5-4	TRBJ2-7	TRBD2	CASSLLAGAEYEQYF	TGTGCCAGCAGCTTACTAGCGGGGGCCGAATACGAGCAGTACTTC
NA	TRBV19	TRBJ1-1	NA	CASSSSVNTEAFF	TGTGCCAGTAGTTCATCAGTGAACACTGAAGCTTTCTTT
once	TRBV29-1	TRBJ2-3	NA	CSVLRTDTQYF	TGCAGCGTTTTACGGACAGATACGCAGTATTTT
NA	TRBV16	TRBJ2-7	TRBD1	CASSQGTGGREQYF	TGTGCCAGCAGCCAGGGGACAGGGGGACGTGAGCAGTACTTC
once	TRBV15	TRBJ2-7	NA	CATSLETRGHGYEQYF	TGTGCCACCAGCCTAGAAACCCGGGGACACGGCTACGAGCAGTACTTC
NA	TRBV11-2	TRBJ2-7	NA	CASRGGGRNNEQYF	TGTGCCAGCAGAGGGGGGGGCCGTAACAACGAGCAGTACTTC
NA	TRBV4-1	TRBJ2-2	NA	CASSPLTGTGELFF	TGCGCCAGCAGCCCTCTAACGGGCACCGGGGAGCTGTTTTTT
NA	TRBV29-1	TRBJ2-7	TRBD1	CSVEGGTGESYEQYF	TGCAGCGTTGAAGGCGGGACAGGGGAGTCCTACGAGCAGTACTTC
NA	TRBV14	TRBJ1-1	NA	CASGQGMNTEAFF	TGTGCCAGCGGGCAGGGTATGAACACTGAAGCTTTCTTT
once	TRBV9	TRBJ2-5	NA	CASSAYDNKETQYF	TGTGCCAGCAGCGCCTATGACAACAAAGAGACCCAGTACTTC
NA	TRBV7-9	TRBJ2-1	NA	CASSPVNEQFF	TGTGCCAGCAGCCCCGTCAATGAGCAGTTCTTC
NA	TRBV6-1	TRBJ1-1	NA	CASSEWGGVMNTEAFF	TGTGCCAGCAGTGAATGGGGGGGCGTTATGAACACTGAAGCTTTCTTT
NA	TRBV7-8	TRBJ1-6	NA	CASSQGFQGSPLHF	TGTGCCAGCAGCCAGGGTTTCCAGGGTTCACCCCTCCACTTT
NA	TRBV19	TRBJ2-1	TRBD2	CASSARLAGGVGKQFF	TGTGCCAGTAGCGCCCGACTAGCGGGGGGGGTGGGAAAGCAGTTCTTC
NA	TRBV27	TRBJ1-1	NA	CASSPGNTEAFF	TGTGCCAGCAGTCCCGGGAACACTGAAGCTTTCTTT
once	TRBV4-1	TRBJ2-7	TRBD1	CASSQDPTGLYEQYF	TGCGCCAGCAGCCAAGATCCGACAGGGTTGTACGAGCAGTACTTC
NA	TRBV4-3	TRBJ1-4	NA	CASSQGRGDEKLFF	TGCGCCAGCAGCCAAGGCAGGGGAGACGAAAAACTGTTTTTT
NA	TRBV19	TRBJ2-3	NA	CASTDGATDTQYF	TGTGCCAGTACGGATGGGGCCACAGATACGCAGTATTTT
once	TRBV11-2	TRBJ2-7	NA	CASSFLRNYEQYF	TGTGCCAGCAGCTTTTTGCGCAACTACGAGCAGTACTTC
NA	TRBV7-9	TRBJ1-5	NA	CASSSSTRNQPQHF	TGTGCCAGCAGCTCTTCGACACGCAATCAGCCCCAGCATTTT
NA	TRBV5-4	TRBJ2-3	TRBD2	CASSGGSDTQYF	TGTGCCAGTAGCGGGGGGTCAGATACGCAGTATTTT
NA	TRBV7-3	TRBJ1-6	NA	CASSAPPGQGDSPLHF	TGTGCCAGCAGCGCCCCCCCGGGACAAGGAGATTCACCCCTCCACTTT
once	TRBV5-1	TRBJ2-1	NA	CASSLGQSSYNEQFF	TGCGCCAGCAGCCTAGGACAGAGCTCCTACAATGAGCAGTTCTTC
NA	TRBV7-2	TRBJ1-2	TRBD1	CASSPGQGASYGYTF	TGTGCCAGCAGCCCGGGACAGGGGGCGAGTTATGGCTACACCTTC
NA	TRBV27	TRBJ2-7	NA	CASSFQGSNEQYF	TGTGCCAGCAGTTTCCAGGGGAGCAACGAGCAGTACTTC
NA	TRBV6-5	TRBJ1-2	NA	CASSLSLSGYGYTF	TGTGCCAGCAGTTTGAGTTTATCCGGGTATGGCTACACCTTC
NA	TRBV5-5	TRBJ2-7	NA	CASSLRGIPYEQYF	TGTGCCAGCAGCTTGCGAGGTATCCCCTACGAGCAGTACTTC
NA	TRBV4-1	TRBJ2-7	TRBD1	CASSQEGRTGYEQYF	TGCGCCAGCAGCCAAGAAGGTCGGACAGGCTACGAGCAGTACTTC
NA	TRBV28	TRBJ2-7	NA	CASSLWITGYEQYF	TGTGCCAGCAGCCTATGGATCACGGGCTACGAGCAGTACTTC
NA	TRBV29-1	TRBJ1-5	NA	CSVEGSRTVGSGQPQHF	TGCAGCGTTGAGGGTTCCCGGACAGTAGGGTCAGGTCAGCCCCAGCATTTT
NA	TRBV6-5	TRBJ1-4	NA	CASTSGVREKLFF	TGTGCCAGCACCTCCGGGGTACGGGAAAAACTGTTTTTT
NA	TRBV19	TRBJ2-1	TRBD1	CASSPQGPNNEQFF	TGTGCCAGTAGTCCACAGGGGCCGAACAATGAGCAGTTCTTC
NA	TRBV28	TRBJ1-6	NA	CASSLPGDNSPLHF	TGTGCCAGCAGTTTGCCGGGAGACAATTCACCCCTCCACTTT
NA	TRBV4-2	TRBJ2-2	NA	CASSPLAPLGGELFF	TGTGCCAGCAGCCCCCTGGCCCCCCTAGGCGGGGAGCTGTTTTTT
once	TRBV4-1	TRBJ1-3	NA	CASSQVGGTGNTIYF	TGCGCCAGCAGCCAAGTCGGCGGGACGGGAAACACCATATATTTT
once	TRBV2	TRBJ1-4	NA	CASRQSGTENEKLFF	TGTGCCAGCAGGCAAAGCGGGACGGAAAACGAAAAACTGTTTTTT
NA	TRBV27	TRBJ2-2	TRBD1	CASRTGVSAGELFF	TGTGCCAGCAGAACAGGGGTGTCCGCCGGGGAGCTGTTTTTT
NA	TRBV30	TRBJ2-3	TRBD2	CAWTSGGFTDTQYF	TGTGCCTGGACTAGCGGGGGATTCACAGATACGCAGTATTTT
NA	TRBV20-1	TRBJ1-1	NA	CSARDGEAFF	TGCAGTGCTAGAGACGGTGAAGCTTTCTTT
NA	TRBV6-5	TRBJ1-1	NA	CASRQGTEAFF	TGTGCCAGCAGACAGGGCACTGAAGCTTTCTTT
NA	TRBV4-1	TRBJ2-3	TRBD1	CASGTGTGSLVTGDTQYF	TGCGCCAGCGGAACCGGGACAGGGAGTTTGGTTACGGGGGATACGCAGTATTTT
NA	TRBV5-1	TRBJ2-1	NA	CASSQISSYNEQFF	TGCGCCAGCAGCCAGATAAGCTCCTACAATGAGCAGTTCTTC
NA	TRBV19	TRBJ1-2	NA	CASSIASGGGGYTF	TGTGCCAGTAGTATCGCGTCTGGGGGCGGGGGCTACACCTTC
NA	TRBV10-1	TRBJ1-5	NA	CASSNWFGLPNQPQHF	TGCGCCAGCAGTAATTGGTTCGGGTTACCGAATCAGCCCCAGCATTTT
NA	TRBV19	TRBJ1-6	NA	CASSTPGENSPLHF	TGTGCCAGTAGTACCCCGGGGGAGAATTCACCCCTCCACTTT
once	TRBV21-1	TRBJ2-7	NA	CASKRQEAPGEQYF	TGTGCCAGCAAGCGACAGGAGGCCCCAGGGGAGCAGTACTTC
NA	TRBV20-1	TRBJ1-2	NA	CSARGLYGYTF	TGCAGTGCTAGGGGACTTTATGGCTACACCTTC
NA	TRBV6-5	TRBJ2-1	TRBD1	CASTYFTGDSNNEQFF	TGTGCCAGCACTTATTTCACAGGGGATAGTAACAATGAGCAGTTCTTC
NA	TRBV19	TRBJ2-3	NA	CASSMDTSTDTQYF	TGTGCCAGTAGTATGGACACTTCCACAGATACGCAGTATTTT
NA	TRBV25-1	TRBJ2-5	NA	CASSDHDRIETQYF	TGTGCCAGCAGTGACCACGACAGGATTGAGACCCAGTACTTC